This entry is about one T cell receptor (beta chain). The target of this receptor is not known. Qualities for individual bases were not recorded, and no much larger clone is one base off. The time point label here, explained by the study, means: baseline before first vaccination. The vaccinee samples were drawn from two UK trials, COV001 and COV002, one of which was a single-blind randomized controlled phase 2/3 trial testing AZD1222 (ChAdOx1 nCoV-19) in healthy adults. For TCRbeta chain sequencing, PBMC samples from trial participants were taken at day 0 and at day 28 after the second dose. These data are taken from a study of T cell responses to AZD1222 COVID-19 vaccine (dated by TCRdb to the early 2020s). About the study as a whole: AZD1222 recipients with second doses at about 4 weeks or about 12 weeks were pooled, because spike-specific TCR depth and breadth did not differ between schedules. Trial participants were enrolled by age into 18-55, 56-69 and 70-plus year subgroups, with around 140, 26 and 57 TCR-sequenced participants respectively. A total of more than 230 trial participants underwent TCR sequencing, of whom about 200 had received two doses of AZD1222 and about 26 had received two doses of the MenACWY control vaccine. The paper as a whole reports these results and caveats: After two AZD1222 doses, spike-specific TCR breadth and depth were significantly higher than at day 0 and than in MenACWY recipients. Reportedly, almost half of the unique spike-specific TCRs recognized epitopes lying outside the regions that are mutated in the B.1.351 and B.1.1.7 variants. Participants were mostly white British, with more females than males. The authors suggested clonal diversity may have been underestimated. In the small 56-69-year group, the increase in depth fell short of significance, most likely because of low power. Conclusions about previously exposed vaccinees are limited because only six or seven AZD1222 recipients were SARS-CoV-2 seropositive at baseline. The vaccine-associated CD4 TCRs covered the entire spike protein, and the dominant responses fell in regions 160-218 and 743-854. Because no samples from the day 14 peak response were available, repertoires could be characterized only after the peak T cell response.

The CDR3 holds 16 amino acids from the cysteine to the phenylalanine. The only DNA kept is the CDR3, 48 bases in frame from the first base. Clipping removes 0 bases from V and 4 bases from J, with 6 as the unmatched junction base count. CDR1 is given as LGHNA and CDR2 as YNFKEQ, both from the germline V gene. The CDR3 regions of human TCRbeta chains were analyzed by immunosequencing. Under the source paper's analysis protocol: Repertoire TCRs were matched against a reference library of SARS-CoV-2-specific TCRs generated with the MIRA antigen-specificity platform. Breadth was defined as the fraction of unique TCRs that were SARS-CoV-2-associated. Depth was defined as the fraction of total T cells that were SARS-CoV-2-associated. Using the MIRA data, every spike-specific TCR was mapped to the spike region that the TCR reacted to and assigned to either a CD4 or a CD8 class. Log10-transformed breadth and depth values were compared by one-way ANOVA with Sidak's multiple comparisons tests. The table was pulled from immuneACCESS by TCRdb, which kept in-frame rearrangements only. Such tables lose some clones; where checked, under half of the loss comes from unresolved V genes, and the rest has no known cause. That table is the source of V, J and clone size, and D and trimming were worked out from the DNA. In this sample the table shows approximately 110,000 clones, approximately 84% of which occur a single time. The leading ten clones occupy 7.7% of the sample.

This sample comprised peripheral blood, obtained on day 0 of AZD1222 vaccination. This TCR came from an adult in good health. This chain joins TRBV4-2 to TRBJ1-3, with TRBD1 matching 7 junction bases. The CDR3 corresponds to CASSQEGTEYGNTIYF. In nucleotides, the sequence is TGTGCCAGCAGCCAAGAAGGGACAGAATACGGAAACACCATATATTTT.